This T cell receptor (beta chain) was sequenced during a study of blood T cell repertoires in COVID-19. Study in general: Collection of acute and convalescent COVID-19 samples took place in the United States, Italy and Spain. PBMCs, B-cell-depleted T cells, or T cells provided the cDNA or gDNA that made up the material.

The CDR3 covers 15 residues. The V gene lost 4 bases and the J gene lost 8 bases, with 17 bases spanning the gap. The V gene's germline CDR1 is SGHAT and CDR2 FQNNGV. Original methodology: Amplification of reference gene primers was used by the study to estimate nucleated cell counts. The table came from immunoSEQ multiplex PCR; TCRdb's copy has only in-frame clones and leaves some out. The DNA gave D and trimming, while V, J and clone size come from that table. The sample gives more than 110,000 clones, 84% of which show up once; approximately 6.6% is in the top ten. What was sequenced was peripheral blood. This chain uses TRBV11-2 with TRBJ1-4; no definite D call. This receptor was identified in a human donor in a cohort sampled during active COVID-19. This chain's CDR3 is CASSSVGRSGEKLFF. The CDR3 coding sequence is TGTGCCAGCAGCTCGGTTGGGAGGTCCGGAGAAAAACTGTTTTTT.